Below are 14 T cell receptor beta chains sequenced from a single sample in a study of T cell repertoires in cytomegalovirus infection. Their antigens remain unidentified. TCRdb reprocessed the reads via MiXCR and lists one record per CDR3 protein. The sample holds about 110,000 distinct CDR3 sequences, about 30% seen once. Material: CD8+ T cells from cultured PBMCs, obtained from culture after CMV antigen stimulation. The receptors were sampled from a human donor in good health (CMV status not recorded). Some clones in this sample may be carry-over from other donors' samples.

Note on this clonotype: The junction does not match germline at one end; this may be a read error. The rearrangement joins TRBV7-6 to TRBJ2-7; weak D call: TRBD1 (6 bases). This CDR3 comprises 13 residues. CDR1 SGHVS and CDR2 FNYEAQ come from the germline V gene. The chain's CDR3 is CASSLGPGELLDF. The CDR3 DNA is TGTGCCAGCAGCTTAGGGCCAGGGGAACTTCTGGACTTC.

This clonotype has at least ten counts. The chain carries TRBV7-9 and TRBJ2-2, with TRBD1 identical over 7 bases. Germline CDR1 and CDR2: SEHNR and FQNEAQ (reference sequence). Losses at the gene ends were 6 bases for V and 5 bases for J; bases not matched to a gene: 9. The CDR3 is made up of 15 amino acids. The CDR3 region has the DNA TGTGCCAGCAGGTCCGGGACAGAATATACCGGGGAGCTGTTTTTT. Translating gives CASRSGTEYTGELFF.

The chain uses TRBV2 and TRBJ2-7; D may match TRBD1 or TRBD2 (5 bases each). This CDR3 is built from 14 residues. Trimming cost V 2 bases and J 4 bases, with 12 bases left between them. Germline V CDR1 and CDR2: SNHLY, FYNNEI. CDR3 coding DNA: TGTGCCAGCAGTGAAATGGGGACGGAATACGAGCAGTACTTC. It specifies CASSEMGTEYEQYF. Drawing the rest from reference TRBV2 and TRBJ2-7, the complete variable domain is EPEVTQTPSHQVTQMGQEVILRCVPISNHLYFYWYRQILGQKVEFLVSFYNNEISEKSEIFDDQFSVERPDGSNFTLKIRSTKLEDSAMYFCASSEMGTEYEQYFGPGTRLTVT.

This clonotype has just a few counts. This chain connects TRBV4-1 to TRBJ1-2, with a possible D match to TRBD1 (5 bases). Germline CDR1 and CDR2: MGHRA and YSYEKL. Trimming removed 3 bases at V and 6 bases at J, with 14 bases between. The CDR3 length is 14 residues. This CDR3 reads CASSQAAGGDGYTF. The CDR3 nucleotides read TGCGCCAGCAGCCAGGCCGCGGGGGGGGATGGCTACACCTTC.

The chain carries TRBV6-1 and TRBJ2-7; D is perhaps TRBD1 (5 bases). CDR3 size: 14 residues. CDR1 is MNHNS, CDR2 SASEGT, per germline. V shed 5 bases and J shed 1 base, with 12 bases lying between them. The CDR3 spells CASSNMAGSYEQYF. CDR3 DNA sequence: TGTGCCAGCAGTAACATGGCAGGGTCCTACGAGCAGTACTTC.

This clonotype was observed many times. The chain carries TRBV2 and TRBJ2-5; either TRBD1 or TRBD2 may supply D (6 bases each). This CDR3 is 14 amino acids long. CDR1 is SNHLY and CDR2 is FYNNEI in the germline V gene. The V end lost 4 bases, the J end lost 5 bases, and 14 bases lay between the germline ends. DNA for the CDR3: TGTGCCAGCAGTGGAGAACAGGGAGGTGAGACCCAGTACTTC. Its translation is CASSGEQGGETQYF.

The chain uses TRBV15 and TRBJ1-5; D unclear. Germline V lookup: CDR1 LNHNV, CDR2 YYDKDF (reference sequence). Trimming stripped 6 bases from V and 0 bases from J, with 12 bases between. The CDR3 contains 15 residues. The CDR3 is CATSLGELSNQPQHF. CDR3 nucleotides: TGTGCCACCAGTCTCGGGGAGCTTAGCAATCAGCCCCAGCATTTT.

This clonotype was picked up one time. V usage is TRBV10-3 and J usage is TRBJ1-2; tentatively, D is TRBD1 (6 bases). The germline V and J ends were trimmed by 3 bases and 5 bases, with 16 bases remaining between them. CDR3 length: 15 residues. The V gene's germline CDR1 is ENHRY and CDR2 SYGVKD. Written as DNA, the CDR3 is TGTGCCATCAGTGATCAGGCAGGGGACCGATATGGCTACACCTTC. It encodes CAISDQAGDRYGYTF.

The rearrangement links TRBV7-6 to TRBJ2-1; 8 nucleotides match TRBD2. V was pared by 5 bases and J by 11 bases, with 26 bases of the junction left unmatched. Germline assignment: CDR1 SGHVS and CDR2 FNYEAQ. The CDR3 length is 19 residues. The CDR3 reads CASSPLALAADIAHDKQFF. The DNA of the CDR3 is TGTGCCAGCAGCCCTTTGGCACTAGCGGCCGATATAGCCCACGATAAGCAGTTCTTC.

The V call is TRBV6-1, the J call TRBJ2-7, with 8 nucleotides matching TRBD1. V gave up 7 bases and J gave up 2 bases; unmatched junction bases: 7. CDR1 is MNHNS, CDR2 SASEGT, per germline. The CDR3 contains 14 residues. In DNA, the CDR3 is TGTGCCAGCACTGAGACAGGGGTCGCCTACGAGCAGTACTTC. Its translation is CASTETGVAYEQYF.

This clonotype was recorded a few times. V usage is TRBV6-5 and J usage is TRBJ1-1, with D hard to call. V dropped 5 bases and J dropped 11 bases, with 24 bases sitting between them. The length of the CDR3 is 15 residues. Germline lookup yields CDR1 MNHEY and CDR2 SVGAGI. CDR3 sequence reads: CASSPLEGGEVTAFF. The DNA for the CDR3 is TGTGCCAGCAGTCCCTTAGAGGGAGGCGAAGTAACGGCTTTCTTT.

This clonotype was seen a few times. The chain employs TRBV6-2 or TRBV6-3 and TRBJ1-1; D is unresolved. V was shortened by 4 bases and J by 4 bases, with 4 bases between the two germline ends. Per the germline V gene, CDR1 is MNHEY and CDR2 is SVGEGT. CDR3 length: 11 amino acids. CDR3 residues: CASSWGTEAFF. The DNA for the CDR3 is TGTGCCAGCAGTTGGGGCACTGAAGCTTTCTTT.

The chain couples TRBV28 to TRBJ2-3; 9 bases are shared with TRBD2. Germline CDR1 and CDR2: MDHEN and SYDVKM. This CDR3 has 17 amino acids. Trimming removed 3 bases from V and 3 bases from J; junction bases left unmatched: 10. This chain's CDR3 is CASSLRDGSGGTDTQYF. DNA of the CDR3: TGTGCCAGCAGTTTGAGGGACGGGAGCGGGGGGACAGATACGCAGTATTTT.

CDR3 nucleotide sequence: TGTGCCAGCAGCACAGCGGGCGAGACCCAGTACTTC. The encoded protein is CASSTAGETQYF. The chain recombines TRBV7-6 with TRBJ2-5; a weak D match, TRBD2 (6 bases). The CDR3 is 12 residues long. V was cut by 5 bases and J by 5 bases, with 9 bases left in between. The germline V gene has CDR1 SGHVS and CDR2 FNYEAQ.